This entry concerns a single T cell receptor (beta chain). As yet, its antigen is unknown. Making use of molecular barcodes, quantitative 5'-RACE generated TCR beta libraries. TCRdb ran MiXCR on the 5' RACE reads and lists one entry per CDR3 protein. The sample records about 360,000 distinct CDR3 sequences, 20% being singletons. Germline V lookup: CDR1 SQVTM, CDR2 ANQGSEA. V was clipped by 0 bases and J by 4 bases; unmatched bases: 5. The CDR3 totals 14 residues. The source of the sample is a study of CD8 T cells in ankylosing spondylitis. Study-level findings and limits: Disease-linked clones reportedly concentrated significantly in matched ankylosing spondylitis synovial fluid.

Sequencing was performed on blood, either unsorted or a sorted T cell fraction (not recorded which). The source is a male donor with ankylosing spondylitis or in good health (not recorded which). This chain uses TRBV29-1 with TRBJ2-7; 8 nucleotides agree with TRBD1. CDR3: CSVEEAGGPYEQYF. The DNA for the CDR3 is TGCAGCGTTGAAGAGGCAGGGGGCCCATACGAGCAGTACTTC.